Sequencing of this T cell receptor beta chain was carried out in a study of OX40 agonist ivuxolimab in advanced cancers. Assay used: immunoSEQ multiplex PCR; TCRdb lists only in-frame clones, some missing. This sample has around 65,000 clones; 80% to 95% occur once, and the top ten carry over 10%. Details on this clone: Antigen unknown.

This CDR3 is 13 amino acids long. V shed 4 bases and J shed 4 bases, with 11 bases lying between them. CDR1 and CDR2 from the germline V gene are MNHEY and SVGAGI. At baseline, cycle 4 day 1, and cycle 7 day 1, blood was sampled. Whole-study findings and limits: The authors did not determine the antigen specificity of the expanded peripheral T cells.

The rearrangement links TRBV6-5 to TRBJ2-7; D might be TRBD2 (6 bases). Sequencing used CD4+ or CD8+ T cells sorted from blood, obtained in a trial of the OX40 agonist ivuxolimab. The clonotype originates from an adult with an advanced solid tumor such as melanoma, head and neck, liver or kidney cancer. The CDR3 bases are TGTGCCAGCAGTTTCGGCGGGGCGTACGAGCAGTACTTC. This sequence encodes CASSFGGAYEQYF.